This TCR beta chain was identified during a study of blood T cell repertoires in COVID-19. Germline values: CDR1 MNHEY, CDR2 SVGEGT. V lost 5 bases, J lost 5 bases, and 8 bases stayed unmatched. The CDR3 is made up of 15 amino acids. Repertoires were generated with immunoSEQ multiplex PCR, while TCRdb's copy carries only in-frame clones and drops some. The profile covers about 130,000 clones, with 75% to 90% appearing a single time and roughly 4.5% taken by the ten largest. This receptor was identified in a human donor in a cohort sampled during active COVID-19. The chain employs TRBV6-2 or TRBV6-3 and TRBJ2-5; 10 bases fit TRBD2. The sequenced material came from peripheral blood. The DNA of the CDR3 is TGTGCCAGCAGTAGGGCTAGCGGGGGCTTGGAGACCCAGTACTTC. Its translation is CASSRASGGLETQYF.